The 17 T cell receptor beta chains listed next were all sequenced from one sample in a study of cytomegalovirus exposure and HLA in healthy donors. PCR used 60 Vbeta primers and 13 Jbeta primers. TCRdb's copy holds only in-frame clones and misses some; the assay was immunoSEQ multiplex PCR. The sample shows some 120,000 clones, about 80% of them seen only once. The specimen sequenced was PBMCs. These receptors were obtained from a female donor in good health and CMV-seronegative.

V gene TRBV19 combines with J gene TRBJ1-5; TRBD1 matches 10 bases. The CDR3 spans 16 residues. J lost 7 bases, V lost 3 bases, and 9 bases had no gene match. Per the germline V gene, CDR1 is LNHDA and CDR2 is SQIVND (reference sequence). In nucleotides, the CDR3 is TGTGCCAGTAGTATGGGGGACAGGGGTTTGATACAGCCCCAGCATTTT. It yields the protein CASSMGDRGLIQPQHF.

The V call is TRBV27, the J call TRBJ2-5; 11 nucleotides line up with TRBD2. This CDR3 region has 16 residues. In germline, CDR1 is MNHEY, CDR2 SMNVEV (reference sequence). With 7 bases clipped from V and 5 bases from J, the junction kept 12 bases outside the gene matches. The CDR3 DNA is TGTGCCAGCAATCCTTTTAGCGGGGGGGCTCGTGAGACCCAGTACTTC. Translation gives CASNPFSGGARETQYF.

The CDR3 DNA reads as TGTGCCAGCAGCTTGGCATGGACAGGAATGAACACTGAAGCTTTCTTT. Translation: CASSLAWTGMNTEAFF. This chain connects TRBV5-5 to TRBJ1-1, with 7 bases aligning to TRBD1. Germline trimming cut 0 bases from V and 0 bases from J; bases unmatched to any gene: 5. The CDR3 totals 16 residues. Germline V lookup: CDR1 SGHKS, CDR2 YYEKEE (reference sequence).

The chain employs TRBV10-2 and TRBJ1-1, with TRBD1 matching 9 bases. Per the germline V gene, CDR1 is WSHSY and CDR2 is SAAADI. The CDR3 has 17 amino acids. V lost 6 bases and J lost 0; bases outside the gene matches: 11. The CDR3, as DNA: TGCGCCAGCAGCTTGGACAGGGGTGAGCGAATGAACACTGAAGCTTTCTTT. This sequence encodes CASSLDRGERMNTEAFF.

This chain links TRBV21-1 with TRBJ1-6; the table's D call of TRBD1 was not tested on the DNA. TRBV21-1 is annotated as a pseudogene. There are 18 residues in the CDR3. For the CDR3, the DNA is TGTGCCAGCAGCCATCGGACGTCGGAGGGGGCATATAATTCACCCCTCCACTTT. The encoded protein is CASSHRTSEGAYNSPLHF.

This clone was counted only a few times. The CDR3 loop is CATAQAREAFF. The CDR3 DNA reads as TGTGCCACCGCGCAAGCGCGTGAAGCTTTCTTT. The chain couples TRBV19 to TRBJ1-1, with D hard to call. Deletions cut 10 bases from V and 7 bases from J, with 13 bases between. Germline CDR1 LNHDA, CDR2 SQIVND (reference sequence). The CDR3 sequence is 11 residues long. The variable domain in full, with the rest retrieved from reference TRBV19 and TRBJ1-1, is DGGITQSPKYLFRKEGQNVTLSCEQNLNHDAMYWYRQDPGQGLRLIYYSQIVNDFQKGDIAEGYSVSREKKESFPLTVTSAQKNPTAFYLCATAQAREAFFGQGTRLTVV.

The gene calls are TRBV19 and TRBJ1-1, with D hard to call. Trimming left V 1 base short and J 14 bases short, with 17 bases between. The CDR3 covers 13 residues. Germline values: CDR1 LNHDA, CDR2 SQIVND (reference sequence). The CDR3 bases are TGTGCCAGTAGTATAGCGTCCAGGACTAGTTCCTTCTTT. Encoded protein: CASSIASRTSSFF.

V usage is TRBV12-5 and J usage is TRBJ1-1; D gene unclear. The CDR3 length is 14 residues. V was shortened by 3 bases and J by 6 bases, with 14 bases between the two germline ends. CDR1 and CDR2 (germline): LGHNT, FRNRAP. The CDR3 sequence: CASGLGRLNSEAFF. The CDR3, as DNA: TGTGCTAGTGGTTTAGGCAGGTTGAATTCTGAAGCTTTCTTT.

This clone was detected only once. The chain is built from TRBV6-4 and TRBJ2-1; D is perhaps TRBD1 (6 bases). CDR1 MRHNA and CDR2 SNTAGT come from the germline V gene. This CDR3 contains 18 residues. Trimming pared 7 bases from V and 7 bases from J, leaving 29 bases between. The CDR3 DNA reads TGTGCCAGCATCTGTAGGACAGTAGTTGATTGTTCGAATAATGAGCAGTTCTTC. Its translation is CASICRTVVDCSNNEQFF.

The CDR3 here is CASSPLAGNTGELFF. The CDR3 DNA reads as TGTGCCAGCAGCCCCCTAGCGGGGAACACCGGGGAGCTGTTTTTT. The chain couples TRBV5-4 to TRBJ2-2, with 8 bases lining up with TRBD2. Germline trimming cut 4 bases from V and 1 base from J; bases unmatched to any gene: 3. Germline V lookup: CDR1 SGHNT, CDR2 YYREEE (reference sequence). The CDR3 totals 15 residues.

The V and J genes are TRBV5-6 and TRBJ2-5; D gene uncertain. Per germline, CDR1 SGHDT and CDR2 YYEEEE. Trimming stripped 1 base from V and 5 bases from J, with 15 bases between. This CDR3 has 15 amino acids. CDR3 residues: CASSLFSSSRETQYF. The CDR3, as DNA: TGTGCCAGCAGCTTGTTTTCCTCTTCGAGGGAGACCCAGTACTTC.

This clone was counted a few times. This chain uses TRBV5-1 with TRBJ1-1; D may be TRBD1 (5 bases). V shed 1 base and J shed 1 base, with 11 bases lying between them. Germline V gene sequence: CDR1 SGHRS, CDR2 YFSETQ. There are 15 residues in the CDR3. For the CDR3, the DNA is TGCGCCAGCAGCTTGAAAGTGGGGCCGAACACTGAAGCTTTCTTT. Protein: CASSLKVGPNTEAFF.

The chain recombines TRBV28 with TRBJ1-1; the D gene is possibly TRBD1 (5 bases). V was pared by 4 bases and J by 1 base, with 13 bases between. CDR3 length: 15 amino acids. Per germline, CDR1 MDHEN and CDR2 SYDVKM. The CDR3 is CASSSSAGGNTEAFF. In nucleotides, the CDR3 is TGTGCCAGCAGTTCCTCCGCGGGGGGGAACACTGAAGCTTTCTTT. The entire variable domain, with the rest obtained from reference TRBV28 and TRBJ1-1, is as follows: DVKVTQSSRYLVKRTGEKVFLECVQDMDHENMFWYRQDPGLGLRLIYFSYDVKMKEKGDIPEGYSVSREKKERFSLILESASTNQTSMYLCASSSSAGGNTEAFFGQGTRLTVV.

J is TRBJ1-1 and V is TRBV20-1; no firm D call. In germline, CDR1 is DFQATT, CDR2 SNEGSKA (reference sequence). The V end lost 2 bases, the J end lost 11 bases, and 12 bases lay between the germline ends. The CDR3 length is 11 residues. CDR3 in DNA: TGCAGTGCTAGAACAACAGATGGGGCTTTCTTT. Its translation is CSARTTDGAFF.

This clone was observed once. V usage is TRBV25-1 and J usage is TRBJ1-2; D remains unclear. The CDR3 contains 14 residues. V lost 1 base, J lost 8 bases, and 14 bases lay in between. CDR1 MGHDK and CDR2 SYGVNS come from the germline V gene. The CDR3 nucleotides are TGTGCCAGCAGTGAATTCGCAGGAAGATGGGGCTACACCTTC. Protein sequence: CASSEFAGRWGYTF.

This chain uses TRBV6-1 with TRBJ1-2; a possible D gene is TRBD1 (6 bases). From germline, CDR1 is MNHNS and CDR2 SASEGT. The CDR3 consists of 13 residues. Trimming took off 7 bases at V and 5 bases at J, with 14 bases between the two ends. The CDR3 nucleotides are TGTGCCAGCATTCTCAGGGGAAGTTATGGCTACACCTTC. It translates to CASILRGSYGYTF.

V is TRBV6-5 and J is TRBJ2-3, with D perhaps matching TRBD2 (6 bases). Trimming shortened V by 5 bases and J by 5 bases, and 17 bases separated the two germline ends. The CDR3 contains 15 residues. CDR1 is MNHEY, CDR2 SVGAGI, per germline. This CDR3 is CASSGVTRFKDTQYF. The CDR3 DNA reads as TGTGCCAGCAGTGGAGTGACTAGGTTCAAAGATACGCAGTATTTT.